These T cell receptor beta chains were read from a single sample in a study of cytomegalovirus exposure and HLA in healthy donors. Generated by immunoSEQ multiplex PCR, the TCRdb table keeps only in-frame clones and is missing some. The table includes some 200,000 clones, approximately 79% detected once. Sequencing used PBMCs. Every receptor here comes from a girl aged 5 to 17 in good health and CMV-seropositive. The CDR3 runs from the conserved cysteine through the conserved F or W. Fields, in order: V gene, clone size, J gene, D gene, CDR3 DNA, CDR3 protein. A D gene is named only where the DNA matches it firmly. Size tells how often a clone was seen (once, few, many) or the class of an expanded clone, and some rows leave it out.

v_gene: TRBV7-8; abundance: -; j_gene: TRBJ2-7; d_gene: TRBD1; CDR3nt: TGTGCCAGCAGCTCCAAGAACAGGGGGGCGGGTTTCGAGCAGTACTTC; CDR3aa: CASSSKNRGAGFEQYF
v_gene: TRBV21-1; abundance: -; j_gene: TRBJ2-3; d_gene: -; CDR3nt: TGTGCCAGCAGGAACCGAGGGCTCGATACGCAGTATTTT; CDR3aa: CASRNRGLDTQYF
v_gene: TRBV4-1; abundance: -; j_gene: TRBJ1-5; d_gene: -; CDR3nt: TGCGCCAGCAGCCAAGAGGGCCATAGCAATCAGCCCCAGCATTTT; CDR3aa: CASSQEGHSNQPQHF
v_gene: TRBV9; abundance: -; j_gene: TRBJ1-2; d_gene: -; CDR3nt: TGTGCCAGCAGCGTAGAGGACAGTAGATACTATGGCTACACCTTC; CDR3aa: CASSVEDSRYYGYTF
v_gene: TRBV4-3; abundance: -; j_gene: TRBJ2-1; d_gene: TRBD1; CDR3nt: TGCGCCAGCAGCCTAGAGGGACAGGGGGCCCACAATGAGCAGTTCTTC; CDR3aa: CASSLEGQGAHNEQFF
v_gene: TRBV6-6; abundance: -; j_gene: TRBJ1-1; d_gene: TRBD1; CDR3nt: TGTGCCAGCAGTTACGGACAGGGGAACACTGAAGCTTTCTTT; CDR3aa: CASSYGQGNTEAFF
v_gene: TRBV29-1; abundance: -; j_gene: TRBJ1-6; d_gene: TRBD1; CDR3nt: TGCAGCGCGGGACAGGGGGGAAATTCACCCCTCCACTTT; CDR3aa: CSAGQGGNSPLHF
v_gene: TRBV7-9; abundance: -; j_gene: TRBJ1-4; d_gene: -; CDR3nt: TGTGCCAGCAACGTCGGAGAGGAAAAACTGTTTTTT; CDR3aa: CASNVGEEKLFF
v_gene: TRBV15; abundance: -; j_gene: TRBJ2-7; d_gene: -; CDR3nt: TGTGCCACCAGCAGCTGGCAGGGTGGGCACGAGCAGTACTTC; CDR3aa: CATSSWQGGHEQYF
v_gene: TRBV19; abundance: -; j_gene: TRBJ2-7; d_gene: TRBD2; CDR3nt: TGTGCCAGTAGTATAGGAGGCACTAGCGGGGTGTACGAGCAGTACTTC; CDR3aa: CASSIGGTSGVYEQYF
v_gene: TRBV10-3; abundance: -; j_gene: TRBJ2-4; d_gene: -; CDR3nt: TGTGCCATCAGTGAAGGAGGAGCCAAAAACATTCAGTACTTC; CDR3aa: CAISEGGAKNIQYF
v_gene: TRBV19; abundance: few; j_gene: TRBJ1-1; d_gene: TRBD1; CDR3nt: TGTGCCAGTAGGCCGACAGGGTTGAGCACTGAAGCTTTCTTT; CDR3aa: CASRPTGLSTEAFF
v_gene: TRBV6-5; abundance: -; j_gene: TRBJ1-3; d_gene: TRBD1; CDR3nt: TGTGCCAGCAGTGGACAGGCGACTGGAAACACCATATATTTT; CDR3aa: CASSGQATGNTIYF
v_gene: TRBV27; abundance: -; j_gene: TRBJ2-1; d_gene: -; CDR3nt: TGTGCCAGCAGTTTGGGGCTAGGGAGGGGGAACAATGAGCAGTTCTTC; CDR3aa: CASSLGLGRGNNEQFF
v_gene: TRBV6-5; abundance: few; j_gene: TRBJ2-2; d_gene: -; CDR3nt: TGTGCCAGCAGTTCGCGGGGTACGTCCGGGGAGCTGTTTTTT; CDR3aa: CASSSRGTSGELFF
v_gene: TRBV4-3; abundance: -; j_gene: TRBJ1-4; d_gene: -; CDR3nt: TGCGCCAGCAGCCAAGACCGGGGGAATGAAAAACTGTTTTTT; CDR3aa: CASSQDRGNEKLFF